A selection of T cell receptor beta chains follows, all from one sample in a study of OX40 agonist ivuxolimab in advanced cancers. TCRdb keeps only in-frame clones here, not all; method: immunoSEQ multiplex PCR. Among about 34,000 clones, roughly 80% were seen once, and the ten largest hold roughly 2.7%. The material was CD4+ or CD8+ T cells sorted from blood, obtained in a trial of the OX40 agonist ivuxolimab. Receptors originate from an adult with an advanced solid tumor such as melanoma, head and neck, liver or kidney cancer. Both conserved end residues are part of each CDR3. The order of the fields is clone size, J gene, V gene, D gene, CDR3 DNA, CDR3 protein. D genes are given only for firm matches. For some rows the clone size is stated as once, few or many, or as a class when expanded; others skip it.

. TRBJ1-6 TRBV9 TRBD1 TGTGCCAGCAGCGTAGGAACAGGGGGTGGTTCACCCCTCCACTTT CASSVGTGGGSPLHF
. TRBJ2-3 TRBV7-3 TRBD2 TGTGCCAGCAGCTTAGCTAGCGGGGGGGCGGATACGCAGTATTTT CASSLASGGADTQYF
. TRBJ1-6 TRBV11-2 TRBD1 TGTGCCAGCAGCTTAGCCGGACAGGGCAGTTCACCCCTCCACTTT CASSLAGQGSSPLHF
. TRBJ1-3 TRBV5-8 . TGTGCCAGCATCCCCATGGGAGGGTTTTCTGGAAACACCATATATTTT CASIPMGGFSGNTIYF
. TRBJ1-2 TRBV30 . TGTGCCTGGAGTGTACAGCTCAGGGGCTACACCTTC CAWSVQLRGYTF
. TRBJ2-1 TRBV5-8 . TGTGCCAGCAGCTTGTCGGTCAAATCACGGGGCGAGCAGTTCTTC CASSLSVKSRGEQFF
. TRBJ2-5 TRBV19 . TGTGCCAGTAGTATAGTCGGGGACCCCTCAGTACAAGAGACCCAGTACTTC CASSIVGDPSVQETQYF
. TRBJ1-2 TRBV19 TRBD1 TGTGCCTCCGTCGCACAGGGGGCTTTCGGCTACACCTTC CASVAQGAFGYTF
. TRBJ2-7 TRBV4-1 TRBD2 TGCGCCAGCAGCCAAGGGAGCGGGAGTCCCCCCTACGAGCAGTACTTC CASSQGSGSPPYEQYF
once TRBJ2-7 TRBV11-2 . TGTGCCAGCAGCTTAGATCCCCATCGAGAGCAGTACTTC CASSLDPHREQYF
. TRBJ1-4 TRBV6-5 . TGTGCCAGCAGATGGGCCCCGTCTGAAAAACTGTTTTTT CASRWAPSEKLFF
. TRBJ1-6 TRBV7-2 . TGTGCCAGCAGCTTAGGACGGGTTTCACCCCTCCACTTT CASSLGRVSPLHF
. TRBJ2-3 TRBV13 TRBD2 TGTGCCAGCAGCCCCCGATTTCTAGCGGGGGTGAATACGCAGTATTTT CASSPRFLAGVNTQYF
. TRBJ1-5 TRBV4-1 . TGCGCCAGCAGCCAACCGACCACACCAATCAATCAGCCCCAGCATTTT CASSQPTTPINQPQHF
. TRBJ1-2 TRBV28 TRBD1 TGTGCCAGCAGCCGGCTGGACAGGAACTATGGCTACACCTTC CASSRLDRNYGYTF
. TRBJ1-5 TRBV19 TRBD1 TGTGCCAGTAGTGGGACAGGGGGTAATCAGCTCCAGCATTTT CASSGTGGNQLQHF
. TRBJ2-7 TRBV5-1 . TGCGCCAGCAGCTTGAGAGTAGCAGACCCCAACGAGCAGTACTTC CASSLRVADPNEQYF
. TRBJ2-2 TRBV6-6 TRBD2 TGTGCCAGCAGACCCGCTAGCGGGGGGACCGGGGAGCTGTTTTTT CASRPASGGTGELFF
. TRBJ1-2 TRBV4-1 . TGCGCCAGCAGCCAAGTAGAACGGAAAAAGGATGGCTACACCTTC CASSQVERKKDGYTF
. TRBJ2-6 TRBV6-5 . TGTGCCAGCAGCCGTGACAGGCCTGGGGCCAACGTCCTGACTTTC CASSRDRPGANVLTF
. TRBJ2-2 TRBV4-3 . TGCGCCAGCAGCCAAGATTTCAGCGTGCTGTTTTTT CASSQDFSVLFF
. TRBJ2-1 TRBV11-2 TRBD2 TGTGCCAGCAGCCTCACTAGCGGGAGCGACAATGAGCAGTTCTTC CASSLTSGSDNEQFF
few TRBJ1-3 TRBV6-6 . TGTGCCAGCAGAAGAGAGGGAAACACCATATATTTT CASRREGNTIYF
few TRBJ2-1 TRBV5-1 . TGCGCCAGCAGCTTGGACGGGAGTCGCCCCTACAATGAGCAGTTCTTC CASSLDGSRPYNEQFF
once TRBJ2-1 TRBV27 . TGTGCCAGCAGTTTCGGGGACCACAATGAGCAGTTCTTC CASSFGDHNEQFF
. TRBJ1-6 TRBV19 . TGTGCCAGCCAAGGGGGGAGCTCCTATAATTCACCCCTCCACTTT CASQGGSSYNSPLHF
. TRBJ1-1 TRBV5-6 . TGTGCCAGCAGCTTGGAGGCGAACACTGAAGCTTTCTTT CASSLEANTEAFF
. TRBJ2-5 TRBV6-6 . TGTGCCAGCAGTTACAATGAAGAGACCCAGTACTTC CASSYNEETQYF
. TRBJ2-5 TRBV5-5 . TGTGCCAGCAGACAGGATTCTCCAATTCAAGAGACCCAGTACTTC CASRQDSPIQETQYF
. TRBJ2-1 TRBV4-2 TRBD2 TGTGCCAGCAGCCAAGACCTGATAGCGGGAGGGGAATCCTACAATGAGCAGTTCTTC CASSQDLIAGGESYNEQFF
. TRBJ1-1 TRBV4-3 . TGCGCCAGCAGCCACCAGACAGAAACTGAAGCTTTCTTT CASSHQTETEAFF
. TRBJ2-2 TRBV6-5 TRBD1 TGTGCCAGCAGCCAACCGACAGGGGGCCGGGGGGAGCTGTTTTTT CASSQPTGGRGELFF
. TRBJ2-7 TRBV7-9 TRBD2 TGTGCCAGCAGCATAGGACTAGCGGGACGAGGAGAGCAGTACTTC CASSIGLAGRGEQYF
. TRBJ1-1 TRBV2 . TGTGCCAGCAGTCGAACAGGTTTGAACACTGAAGCTTTCTTT CASSRTGLNTEAFF
. TRBJ1-2 TRBV19 . TGTGCCAGTGGGCGGGACTCGCTTTGGGGAGATGGCTACACCTTC CASGRDSLWGDGYTF
. TRBJ1-5 TRBV6-1 . TGTGCCAGCAGTGAAGCGGGTGGGCTTCAGCCCCAGCATTTT CASSEAGGLQPQHF